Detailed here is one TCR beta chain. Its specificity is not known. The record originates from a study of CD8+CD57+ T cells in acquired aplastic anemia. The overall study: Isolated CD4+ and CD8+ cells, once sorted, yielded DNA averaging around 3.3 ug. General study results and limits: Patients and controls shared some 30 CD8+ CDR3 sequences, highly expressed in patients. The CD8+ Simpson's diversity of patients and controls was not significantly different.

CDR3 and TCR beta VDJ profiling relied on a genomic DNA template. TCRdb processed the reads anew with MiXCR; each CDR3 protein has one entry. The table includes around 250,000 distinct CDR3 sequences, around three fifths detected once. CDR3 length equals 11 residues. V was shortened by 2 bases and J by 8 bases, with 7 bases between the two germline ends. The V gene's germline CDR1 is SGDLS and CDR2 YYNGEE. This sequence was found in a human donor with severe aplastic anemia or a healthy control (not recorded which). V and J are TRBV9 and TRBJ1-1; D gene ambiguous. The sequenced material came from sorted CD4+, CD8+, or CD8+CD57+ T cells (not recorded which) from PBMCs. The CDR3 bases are TGTGCCAGCAGCGTGGCTGGAGAAGCTTTCTTT. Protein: CASSVAGEAFF.